The T cell receptor beta chain under discussion was sequenced for a study of cytomegalovirus exposure and HLA in healthy donors. With V trimmed by 5 bases and J by 2 bases, 3 bases remained unmatched. The CDR3 covers 13 residues. Germline V gives CDR1 WSHSY, CDR2 SAAADI. Regarding the study as a whole: There were a few CMV-associated chains whose specificity for CMV antigens was confirmed in vitro. Analysis was carried out at a later point, and it linked a missense DCLRE1C variant to TCR beta V- and J-gene trimming. The HLA-A and HLA-B alleles of most subjects were reportedly predicted accurately from TCR beta sequences.

As concerns this clone: Its antigen is not identified.

The PCR employed 60 Vbeta primers together with 13 Jbeta primers. This table comes from immunoSEQ multiplex PCR, and its TCRdb copy is limited to in-frame clones, with some not included. The table has about 140,000 clones, 60% to 80% seen once; the top ten hold around 3.7%. The chain combines TRBV10-2 with TRBJ2-7; 7 nucleotides agree with TRBD1. This TCR came from a male donor in good health and CMV-seronegative. The sample consisted of PBMCs. CDR3 amino acids: CASSPTGTYEQYF. Here the CDR3 DNA reads TGCGCCAGCAGTCCGACAGGGACCTACGAGCAGTACTTC.